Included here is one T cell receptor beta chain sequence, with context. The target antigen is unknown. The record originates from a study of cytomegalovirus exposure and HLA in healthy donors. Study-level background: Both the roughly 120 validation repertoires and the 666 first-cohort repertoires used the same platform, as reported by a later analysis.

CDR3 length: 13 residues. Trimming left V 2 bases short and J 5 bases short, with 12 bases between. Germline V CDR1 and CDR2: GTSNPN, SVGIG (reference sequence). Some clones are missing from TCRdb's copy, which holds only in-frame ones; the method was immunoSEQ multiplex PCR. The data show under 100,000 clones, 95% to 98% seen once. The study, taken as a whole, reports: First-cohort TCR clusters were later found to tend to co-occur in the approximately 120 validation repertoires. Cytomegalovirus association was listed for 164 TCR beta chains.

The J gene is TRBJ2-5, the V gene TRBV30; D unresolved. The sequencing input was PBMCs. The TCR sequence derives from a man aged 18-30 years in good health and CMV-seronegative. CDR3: CAWSLQDAETQYF. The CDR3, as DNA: TGTGCCTGGAGTCTTCAGGATGCGGAGACCCAGTACTTC.